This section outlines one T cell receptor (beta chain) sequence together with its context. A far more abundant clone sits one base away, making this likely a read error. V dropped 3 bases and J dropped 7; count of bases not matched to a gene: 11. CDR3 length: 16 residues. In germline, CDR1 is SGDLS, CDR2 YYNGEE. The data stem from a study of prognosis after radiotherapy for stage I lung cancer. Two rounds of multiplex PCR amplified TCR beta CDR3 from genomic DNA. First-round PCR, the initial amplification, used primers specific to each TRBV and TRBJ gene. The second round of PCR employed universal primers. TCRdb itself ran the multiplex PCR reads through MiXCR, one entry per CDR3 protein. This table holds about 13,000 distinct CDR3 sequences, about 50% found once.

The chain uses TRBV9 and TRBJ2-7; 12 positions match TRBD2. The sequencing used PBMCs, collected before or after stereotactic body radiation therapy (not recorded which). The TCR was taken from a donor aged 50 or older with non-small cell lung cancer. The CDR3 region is CASSGSTSGSAEEQYF. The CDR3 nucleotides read TGTGCCAGCAGCGGATCGACTAGCGGGAGTGCGGAAGAGCAGTACTTC.